This is a list of T cell receptor beta chains from one sample in a study of blood T cell repertoires in COVID-19. Clones were read by immunoSEQ multiplex PCR, and TCRdb kept only the in-frame ones, dropping some. This table holds about 370,000 clones, roughly 89% found once. What was sequenced was PBMCs or T cells enriched from blood (not recorded which). These TCRs come from a woman aged 25-40 years who had recovered from COVID-19. CDR3s include the opening cysteine and the closing phenylalanine or tryptophan. A D gene is named only where the DNA matches it firmly. Clone size is shown for a subset of rows, as once, few, many or a class of expanded clone.

V gene: TRBV9
clone size: .
J gene: TRBJ2-2
D gene: .
CDR3 protein: CASSPGYRPDPGELFF
CDR3 DNA: TGTGCCAGCAGCCCCGGGTACAGGCCCGATCCCGGGGAGCTGTTTTTT

V gene: TRBV7-9
clone size: .
J gene: TRBJ1-1
D gene: .
CDR3 protein: CASSLLRAGTEAFF
CDR3 DNA: TGTGCCAGCAGCTTGTTGAGGGCCGGTACTGAAGCTTTCTTT

V gene: TRBV10-3
clone size: .
J gene: TRBJ2-3
D gene: TRBD1
CDR3 protein: CAISESKRDRVGTDTQYF
CDR3 DNA: TGTGCCATCAGTGAGTCTAAAAGGGACAGGGTTGGCACAGATACGCAGTATTTT

V gene: TRBV7-9
clone size: .
J gene: TRBJ1-1
D gene: .
CDR3 protein: CASSLGGSTEAFF
CDR3 DNA: TGTGCCAGCAGCTTAGGGGGCAGCACTGAAGCTTTCTTT

V gene: TRBV10-3
clone size: .
J gene: TRBJ2-7
D gene: TRBD1
CDR3 protein: CAISSQGSYEQYF
CDR3 DNA: TGTGCCATCAGTTCACAGGGGTCCTACGAGCAGTACTTC

V gene: TRBV29-1
clone size: .
J gene: TRBJ2-3
D gene: .
CDR3 protein: CSVVVRGRADTQYF
CDR3 DNA: TGCAGCGTTGTAGTCCGAGGTCGTGCAGATACGCAGTATTTT

V gene: TRBV4-1
clone size: .
J gene: TRBJ1-1
D gene: .
CDR3 protein: CASSQPLRGGTEAFF
CDR3 DNA: TGCGCCAGCAGCCAACCTCTCAGGGGCGGTACTGAAGCTTTCTTT

V gene: TRBV19
clone size: .
J gene: TRBJ2-2
D gene: .
CDR3 protein: CASSAAGYTELFF
CDR3 DNA: TGTGCCAGTAGTGCCGCGGGCTACACGGAGCTGTTTTTT

V gene: TRBV30
clone size: once
J gene: TRBJ2-3
D gene: TRBD2
CDR3 protein: CAWRPLASGRQNSDTQYF
CDR3 DNA: TGTGCCTGGAGACCACTGGCTAGCGGGAGGCAGAACTCAGATACGCAGTATTTT

V gene: TRBV29-1
clone size: .
J gene: TRBJ1-3
D gene: .
CDR3 protein: CSVGDSSGNTIYF
CDR3 DNA: TGCAGCGTCGGTGACAGCTCTGGAAACACCATATATTTT

V gene: TRBV6-1
clone size: .
J gene: TRBJ2-7
D gene: .
CDR3 protein: CASSEGGEDYEQYF
CDR3 DNA: TGTGCCAGCAGTGAGGGCGGGGAGGATTACGAGCAGTACTTC

V gene: TRBV27
clone size: .
J gene: TRBJ1-6
D gene: .
CDR3 protein: CASSLTQGYNSPLHF
CDR3 DNA: TGTGCCAGCAGTTTAACACAGGGATATAATTCACCCCTCCACTTT

V gene: TRBV3-1/TRBV3-2
clone size: .
J gene: TRBJ2-1
D gene: .
CDR3 protein: CASSQDPSEQFF
CDR3 DNA: TGTGCCAGCAGCCAAGACCCCTCCGAGCAGTTCTTC

V gene: TRBV6-5
clone size: .
J gene: TRBJ2-7
D gene: TRBD1
CDR3 protein: CASSTGTGKVYEQYF
CDR3 DNA: TGTGCCAGCAGTACCGGGACAGGGAAAGTCTACGAGCAGTACTTC

V gene: TRBV6-2/TRBV6-3
clone size: few
J gene: TRBJ2-5
D gene: TRBD1
CDR3 protein: CASSRDRGFQETQYF
CDR3 DNA: TGTGCCAGCAGTAGGGACAGGGGATTTCAAGAGACCCAGTACTTC

V gene: TRBV7-9
clone size: .
J gene: TRBJ2-5
D gene: TRBD2
CDR3 protein: CASSSGTSGGEETQYF
CDR3 DNA: TGTGCCAGCAGCTCAGGGACTAGCGGGGGGGAAGAGACCCAGTACTTC

V gene: TRBV7-9
clone size: .
J gene: TRBJ2-5
D gene: .
CDR3 protein: CASSLYVAPSQETQYF
CDR3 DNA: TGTGCCAGCAGCTTATACGTAGCTCCTTCACAAGAGACCCAGTACTTC

V gene: TRBV5-6
clone size: .
J gene: TRBJ1-2
D gene: .
CDR3 protein: CASRRWSDYGYTF
CDR3 DNA: TGTGCCAGCAGGCGGTGGTCAGACTATGGCTACACCTTC

V gene: TRBV6-9
clone size: once
J gene: TRBJ2-7
D gene: TRBD1
CDR3 protein: CASSSELGQPYEQYF
CDR3 DNA: TGTGCCAGCAGTTCAGAACTGGGACAGCCCTACGAGCAGTACTTC

V gene: TRBV5-1
clone size: .
J gene: TRBJ1-1
D gene: .
CDR3 protein: CASSLFRRNTEAFF
CDR3 DNA: TGCGCCAGCAGCTTGTTTCGCAGGAACACTGAAGCTTTCTTT

V gene: TRBV18
clone size: few
J gene: TRBJ1-2
D gene: .
CDR3 protein: CASSPATPSITRNYGYTF
CDR3 DNA: TGTGCCAGCTCACCAGCGACACCTTCGATCACTCGGAACTATGGCTACACCTTC

V gene: TRBV6-5
clone size: .
J gene: TRBJ1-2
D gene: .
CDR3 protein: CASSRTANYGYTF
CDR3 DNA: TGTGCCAGCAGCCGGACAGCTAACTATGGCTACACCTTC

V gene: TRBV23-1
clone size: once
J gene: TRBJ1-2
D gene: .
CDR3 protein: CASSHPTENYGYTF
CDR3 DNA: TGCGCCAGCAGTCATCCGACAGAGAACTATGGCTACACCTTC

V gene: TRBV30
clone size: .
J gene: TRBJ1-5
D gene: .
CDR3 protein: CAWSPGNSNQPQHF
CDR3 DNA: TGTGCCTGGAGCCCGGGAAATAGCAATCAGCCCCAGCATTTT

V gene: TRBV4-1
clone size: .
J gene: TRBJ2-1
D gene: TRBD2
CDR3 protein: CASSQVTAGGNEQFF
CDR3 DNA: TGCGCCAGCAGCCAAGTAACAGCGGGAGGTAATGAGCAGTTCTTC

V gene: TRBV4-1
clone size: .
J gene: TRBJ1-1
D gene: .
CDR3 protein: CASSQEGVPVGHSRAFF
CDR3 DNA: TGCGCCAGCAGCCAAGAAGGAGTTCCCGTCGGTCACTCTCGAGCTTTCTTT

V gene: TRBV4-2
clone size: .
J gene: TRBJ2-5
D gene: TRBD2
CDR3 protein: CASSLLTSGSLETQYF
CDR3 DNA: TGTGCCAGCAGCCTGCTGACTAGCGGGAGTCTAGAGACCCAGTACTTC

V gene: TRBV9
clone size: .
J gene: TRBJ2-7
D gene: TRBD1
CDR3 protein: CASSKEDRGHEQYF
CDR3 DNA: TGTGCCAGCAGCAAAGAGGACAGGGGGCACGAGCAGTACTTC

V gene: TRBV7-2
clone size: .
J gene: TRBJ1-2
D gene: .
CDR3 protein: CASSLDRETVRGYTF
CDR3 DNA: TGTGCCAGCAGCTTAGATCGGGAAACAGTAAGAGGCTACACCTTC

V gene: TRBV7-9
clone size: .
J gene: TRBJ1-2
D gene: TRBD1
CDR3 protein: CASSLAGTGPYGYTF
CDR3 DNA: TGTGCCAGCAGCTTAGCTGGGACAGGGCCCTATGGCTACACCTTC

V gene: TRBV6-5
clone size: .
J gene: TRBJ1-4
D gene: .
CDR3 protein: CASRGEYNEKLFF
CDR3 DNA: TGTGCCAGCAGGGGCGAATACAATGAAAAACTGTTTTTT

V gene: TRBV5-1
clone size: few
J gene: TRBJ1-1
D gene: .
CDR3 protein: CASSLGVVSTGNTEAFF
CDR3 DNA: TGCGCCAGCAGCTTGGGCGTAGTTAGCACAGGCAACACTGAAGCTTTCTTT

V gene: TRBV10-3
clone size: .
J gene: TRBJ1-2
D gene: .
CDR3 protein: CAISDLQGNYGYTF
CDR3 DNA: TGTGCCATCAGTGACCTACAGGGTAACTATGGCTACACCTTC

V gene: TRBV19
clone size: .
J gene: TRBJ1-5
D gene: TRBD1
CDR3 protein: CASSIRQGNQPQHF
CDR3 DNA: TGTGCCAGTAGTATACGACAGGGGAATCAGCCCCAGCATTTT

V gene: TRBV7-3
clone size: .
J gene: TRBJ1-2
D gene: .
CDR3 protein: CASSETPQGGGHGYTF
CDR3 DNA: TGTGCCAGCAGCGAAACACCACAGGGAGGGGGTCATGGCTACACCTTC

V gene: TRBV12-3/TRBV12-4
clone size: .
J gene: TRBJ2-4
D gene: .
CDR3 protein: CASSLTPGNIQYF
CDR3 DNA: TGTGCCAGCAGTTTAACCCCGGGGAACATTCAGTACTTC

V gene: TRBV11-3
clone size: .
J gene: TRBJ2-1
D gene: .
CDR3 protein: CASSLESSAYNEQFF
CDR3 DNA: TGTGCCAGCAGCTTAGAGTCTAGCGCGTACAATGAGCAGTTCTTC

V gene: TRBV10-3
clone size: .
J gene: TRBJ2-7
D gene: TRBD1
CDR3 protein: CAISARTGKGSYEQYF
CDR3 DNA: TGTGCCATCAGTGCGAGGACAGGTAAAGGCTCCTACGAGCAGTACTTC

V gene: TRBV5-8
clone size: .
J gene: TRBJ2-7
D gene: .
CDR3 protein: CASSPAGRTYEQYF
CDR3 DNA: TGTGCCAGCAGCCCGGCGGGCAGGACCTACGAGCAGTACTTC

V gene: TRBV10-3
clone size: .
J gene: TRBJ2-2
D gene: TRBD1
CDR3 protein: CAISLGQGGGELFF
CDR3 DNA: TGTGCCATCAGTCTGGGACAGGGCGGAGGGGAGCTGTTTTTT

V gene: TRBV5-1
clone size: .
J gene: TRBJ2-7
D gene: TRBD1
CDR3 protein: CASSLTGTGGREQYF
CDR3 DNA: TGCGCCAGCAGCCTGACCGGGACAGGGGGTCGCGAGCAGTACTTC

V gene: TRBV9
clone size: .
J gene: TRBJ1-1
D gene: .
CDR3 protein: CASSGDSTDTEAFF
CDR3 DNA: TGTGCCAGCAGCGGTGACTCCACGGACACTGAAGCTTTCTTT

V gene: TRBV28
clone size: few
J gene: TRBJ2-7
D gene: .
CDR3 protein: CARRGEQYF
CDR3 DNA: TGTGCCAGAAGAGGCGAGCAGTACTTC

V gene: TRBV9
clone size: once
J gene: TRBJ2-1
D gene: .
CDR3 protein: CASSEGTTTGEQFF
CDR3 DNA: TGTGCCAGCAGCGAAGGGACTACCACAGGGGAGCAGTTCTTC

V gene: TRBV2
clone size: .
J gene: TRBJ2-5
D gene: .
CDR3 protein: CASSKIPVDSRHRQGSETQYF
CDR3 DNA: TGTGCCAGCAGCAAAATTCCGGTTGATAGTAGACACAGACAAGGTTCAGAGACCCAGTACTTC

V gene: TRBV5-1
clone size: .
J gene: TRBJ2-1
D gene: .
CDR3 protein: CASSLAVEQFF
CDR3 DNA: TGCGCCAGCAGCTTGGCGGTGGAGCAGTTCTTC

V gene: TRBV18
clone size: once
J gene: TRBJ1-3
D gene: .
CDR3 protein: CASSPSGSDTIYF
CDR3 DNA: TGTGCCAGCTCACCATCTGGGAGTGACACCATATATTTT

V gene: TRBV12-3/TRBV12-4
clone size: .
J gene: TRBJ1-2
D gene: TRBD1
CDR3 protein: CASSPRTGGGYTF
CDR3 DNA: TGTGCCAGCAGTCCTCGGACAGGGGGAGGCTACACCTTC

V gene: TRBV6-5
clone size: .
J gene: TRBJ2-7
D gene: TRBD2
CDR3 protein: CASRGTSAYEQYF
CDR3 DNA: TGTGCCAGCAGAGGGACTAGCGCCTACGAGCAGTACTTC

V gene: TRBV28
clone size: .
J gene: TRBJ2-4
D gene: .
CDR3 protein: CASSSLPPYIQYF
CDR3 DNA: TGTGCCAGCAGTTCTCTCCCTCCCTACATTCAGTACTTC

V gene: TRBV7-9
clone size: .
J gene: TRBJ2-3
D gene: TRBD2
CDR3 protein: CASSSPGASGGASTDTQYF
CDR3 DNA: TGTGCCAGCAGTTCCCCGGGGGCTAGCGGGGGGGCTAGCACAGATACGCAGTATTTT

V gene: TRBV4-3
clone size: .
J gene: TRBJ2-2
D gene: .
CDR3 protein: CASSQGGAWAGELFF
CDR3 DNA: TGCGCCAGCAGCCAGGGGGGGGCCTGGGCCGGGGAGCTGTTTTTT

V gene: TRBV20-1
clone size: .
J gene: TRBJ2-3
D gene: TRBD2
CDR3 protein: CSASKKIAGGPVTQYF
CDR3 DNA: TGCAGTGCTAGTAAAAAAATAGCGGGAGGGCCCGTTACGCAGTATTTT

V gene: TRBV12-5
clone size: .
J gene: TRBJ1-1
D gene: .
CDR3 protein: CASGLVIQGEAFF
CDR3 DNA: TGTGCTAGTGGTTTGGTAATCCAGGGGGAAGCTTTCTTT

V gene: TRBV4-1
clone size: .
J gene: TRBJ1-3
D gene: TRBD1
CDR3 protein: CASSQLTGTGSSYTIYF
CDR3 DNA: TGCGCCAGCAGCCAATTAACCGGGACAGGGTCATCGTACACCATATATTTT

V gene: TRBV11-3
clone size: once
J gene: TRBJ2-3
D gene: .
CDR3 protein: CASSLGETGRTDTQYF
CDR3 DNA: TGTGCCAGCAGCTTAGGGGAGACAGGCCGCACAGATACGCAGTATTTT

V gene: TRBV12-5
clone size: .
J gene: TRBJ2-2
D gene: .
CDR3 protein: CASGPSRQGLNAGELFF
CDR3 DNA: TGTGCTAGTGGCCCATCTCGTCAGGGTCTTAATGCCGGGGAGCTGTTTTTT